Following are 13 T cell receptor beta chains from one sample sequenced in a study of blood T cells in healthy people across ages. It was with a sample-barcoded 5' primer and a J-beta primer mix that a second PCR of about 6 to 12 cycles was run. MiXCR was run by TCRdb on the 5' RACE reads, yielding one entry per CDR3 protein. The repertoire holds 600,000 or so distinct CDR3 sequences, approximately 30% seen once, with more than 15% in the top ten. Sequenced sample: blood. These receptors originate from a woman aged 80 or over in good health.

This clonotype was seen at least ten times. The chain joins TRBV6-6 to TRBJ2-2, with D tentatively TRBD1 (7 bases). The germline CDR1 and CDR2 sequences are MNHNY and SVGAGI (reference sequence). Trimming cost V 2 bases and J 4 bases, with 17 bases left between them. The CDR3 totals 17 residues. CDR3 sequence (DNA): TGTGCCAGCAGTTACCAAGGAGGGGGCGGGGTCACCGGGGAGCTGTTTTTT. Its protein is CASSYQGGGGVTGELFF.

This clonotype was recorded a few times. The chain recombines TRBV12-3 or TRBV12-4 with TRBJ2-7, with D perhaps TRBD1 or TRBD2 (6 bases each). Trimming stripped 4 bases from V and 3 bases from J, with 13 bases between. The CDR3 runs 14 residues. This CDR3 reads CASSCGGLSYEQYF. Here the CDR3 DNA reads TGTGCCAGCAGTTGTGGGGGGCTGAGCTACGAGCAGTACTTC.

The chain recombines TRBV3-1 with TRBJ1-1; maybe TRBD1 (5 bases). Deletions cut 6 bases from V and 8 bases from J, with 10 bases between. This CDR3 spans 11 amino acids. CDR1 LGHDT and CDR2 YNNKEL come from the germline V gene (reference sequence). The CDR3 loop is CASRKGPEAFF. The CDR3 DNA reads TGTGCCAGCAGAAAGGGGCCCGAAGCTTTCTTT.

Notes on this clonotype: This could be a read error, since a much larger clone is one nucleotide away. J is TRBJ2-1 and V is TRBV9; 10 bases fit TRBD2. CDR1 is SGDLS and CDR2 is YYNGEE in the germline V gene. This CDR3 spans 17 amino acids. CDR3 in DNA: TGTGCCAGCAGCGTAGCGGGTAGCGGGGGGAAATCAAATGAGCGGTTCTTC. It codes for CASSVAGSGGKSNERFF.

This clonotype was observed many times. This chain connects TRBV11-2 to TRBJ1-2; 7 bases align to TRBD1. V dropped 0 bases and J dropped 5; count of bases not matched to a gene: 6. The CDR3 is made up of 15 amino acids. Germline values: CDR1 SGHAT, CDR2 FQNNGV. The CDR3 sequence is CASSLDLAGGYGYTF. CDR3 DNA: TGTGCCAGCAGCTTAGATCTGGCAGGGGGGTATGGCTACACCTTC.

This clonotype appeared a few times. A read error may explain this, as a much larger clone is one base away. The chain recombines TRBV3-1 with TRBJ2-1; perhaps TRBD2 as D (5 bases). The J call may be faulty, since TRBJ2-7 better matches the DNA end. CDR3 length equals 16 residues. Germline-derived CDR1 and CDR2 are LGHDT and YNNKEL (reference sequence). The CDR3 DNA reads TGTGCCAGCAGCCAAGGATGGAGGAGCTCCTACAATGAGCAGTACTTC. Encoded protein: CASSQGWRSSYNEQYF.

This clonotype was observed a single time. The J gene is TRBJ2-7, the V gene TRBV9, with TRBD1 as a possible D gene (5 bases). The length of the CDR3 is 14 residues. V dropped 0 bases and J dropped 1 base, with 8 bases sitting between them. The germline V gene has CDR1 SGDLS and CDR2 YYNGEE. Written as DNA, the CDR3 is TGTGCCAGCAGCGTAGATGGGGCTTCCTACGAGCAGTACTTC. It translates to CASSVDGASYEQYF.

This clonotype has ten or more counts. V gene TRBV7-2 combines with J gene TRBJ1-2, with D possibly being TRBD1 (5 bases). The germline V gene encodes CDR1 SGHTA and CDR2 FQGNSA. There are 15 residues in the CDR3. The V end was cut by 4 bases, the J end by 7 bases, with 19 bases between. The CDR3 nucleotides read TGTGCCAGCAGCTCCACGTGGGGGACGTACGGTGGCTACACCTTC. As protein: CASSSTWGTYGGYTF.

This chain links TRBV19 with TRBJ1-2; a possible D gene is TRBD1 (5 bases). Looked up from germline, CDR1 is LNHDA and CDR2 is SQIVND (reference sequence). V was clipped by 1 base and J by 7 bases, with 10 bases between them. This CDR3 spans 13 amino acids. The CDR3 DNA is TGTGCCAGTAGTATAGCAGGAGGGGCTGGCTACACCTTC. Translation: CASSIAGGAGYTF. The complete variable domain, with remaining parts taken from reference TRBV19 and TRBJ1-2, reads DGGITQSPKYLFRKEGQNVTLSCEQNLNHDAMYWYRQDPGQGLRLIYYSQIVNDFQKGDIAEGYSVSREKKESFPLTVTSAQKNPTAFYLCASSIAGGAGYTFGSGTRLTVV.

This clonotype was seen at least ten times. The V call is TRBV20-1, the J call TRBJ1-4; D remains ambiguous. In germline, CDR1 is DFQATT, CDR2 SNEGSKA (reference sequence). The CDR3 length is 12 residues. V was pared by 0 bases and J by 12 bases, with 11 bases between. CDR3 DNA: TGCAGTGCTAGAGAACCGGGGTCCGAACTGTTTTTT. Protein: CSAREPGSELFF.

In the case of this clonotype: Possible read error: a much larger clone is one base away. V is TRBV2 and J is TRBJ2-3, with a tentative D call TRBD1 (6 bases). This CDR3 has 15 residues. Per the germline V gene, CDR1 is SNHLY and CDR2 is FYNNEI. V dropped 5 bases and J dropped 1 base, with 13 bases sitting between them. The CDR3 DNA is TGTGCCAGCAGTATCGTCAGGGGAGGCACAGATACGCAGTATTTT. Protein product: CASSIVRGGTDTQYF.

On this clonotype itself: A much larger clonotype is one base distant, so this may be a read error. The J gene is TRBJ1-4, the V gene TRBV5-1, with 7 bases aligning to TRBD1. The CDR3 is made up of 17 amino acids. The V gene end was trimmed by 7 bases and the J gene end by 0 bases; junction bases not matched to a gene: 12. Germline-derived CDR1 and CDR2 are SGHRS and YFSETQ. CDR3 sequence (DNA): TGCGCCAGCGGCGTCACAGGGGCCCCCACAACTAATGAAAAACTGTTTTTT. Its translation is CASGVTGAPTTNEKLFF. Complete variable domain (other parts from reference TRBV5-1 and TRBJ1-4): KAGVTQTPRYLIKTRGQQVTLSCSPISGHRSVSWYQQTPGQGLQFLFEYFSETQRNKGNFPGRFSGRQFSNSRSEMNVSTLELGDSALYLCASGVTGAPTTNEKLFFGSGTQLSVL.

The chain employs TRBV30 and TRBJ1-1; the D is unclear. The germline V gene has CDR1 GTSNPN and CDR2 SVGIG (reference sequence). The CDR3 runs to 13 residues. Trimming took off 0 bases at V and 5 bases at J, with 10 bases between the two ends. The CDR3 nucleotides read TGTGCCTGGAGTGTAGACCGGCGGACTGAAGCTTTCTTT. Translated: CAWSVDRRTEAFF.